This T cell receptor beta chain was recovered during a study of T cell responses to AZD1222 COVID-19 vaccine. Profiled with immunoSEQ multiplex PCR; TCRdb holds only in-frame clones, not every one. This sample has 40,000 to 55,000 clones, with around three quarters found just once. CDR1 is MDHEN and CDR2 is SYDVKM in the germline V gene. Deletions cut 3 bases from V and 1 base from J, with 16 bases between. The CDR3 spans 17 residues. With regard to this clone: What it binds is unknown.

Whole-study findings and limits: The study reported that nearly half of spike-specific TCRs target unmutated variant regions. A mostly white British donor set with more females was recruited, and clonal diversity was possibly underestimated. No repertoire was sampled before or during the peak T cell response, only after it.

The gene calls are TRBV28 and TRBJ1-3; D is perhaps TRBD1 (5 bases). Sequencing was performed on peripheral blood, taken on day 0 of AZD1222 vaccination. The clonotype originates from an adult in good health. CDR3 residues: CASSLMQGTPSGNTIYF. The CDR3 nucleotides read TGTGCCAGCAGTTTGATGCAGGGTACCCCGTCTGGAAACACCATATATTTT.